Given below is one T cell receptor beta chain in context. This specimen comes from a study of Ad26.COV2.S vaccination and SARS-CoV-2 variants. As for the study in general: Intramuscular Ad26.COV2.S at 5x10^10 or 1x10^11 viral particles.

As for treatment: 15 to 20 received Ad26.COV2.S at low or high dose, single or two shots; roughly 5 received placebo; per-sample allocation not given. Sampling happened 63 days after the first vaccine or placebo injection. V gave up 0 bases and J gave up 6 bases; unmatched junction bases: 7. The CDR3 spans 16 residues. The V gene's germline CDR1 is SGHVS and CDR2 FNYEAQ. Assay: immunoSEQ multiplex PCR; the TCRdb copy retains only in-frame clones and omits some. The sample includes around 320,000 clones, around 83% seen only once; the top ten take 1.9%. The clonotype was recovered from a person between 18 and 65 years old who received the Ad26.COV2.S COVID-19 vaccine or a placebo. Material: peripheral blood, obtained in a trial of Ad26.COV2.S vaccine versus placebo. This chain connects TRBV7-6 to TRBJ2-1, with 8 bases aligning to TRBD2. The CDR3 loop reads CASSLAAGGLSNEQFF. Here the CDR3 DNA reads TGTGCCAGCAGCTTAGCGGCGGGGGGTCTCTCCAATGAGCAGTTCTTC.